Below, 30 T cell receptor beta chains from the same sample are listed, as sequenced in a study of blood T cells in healthy people across ages. Together with a sample-barcoded 5' primer, a J-beta primer mix was included in a second PCR lasting roughly 6 to 12 cycles. TCRdb re-derived calls from the 5' RACE reads in MiXCR, one entry per CDR3 protein. The sample has under 2 million distinct CDR3 sequences, around 35% seen once. The sequenced sample was blood. Every receptor here comes from a woman between 25 and 40 years old in good health.

V gene TRBV11-2 combines with J gene TRBJ2-5; D may be TRBD2 (6 bases). The DNA end lines up better with TRBJ2-7; the J call may be wrong. Germline V lookup: CDR1 SGHAT, CDR2 FQNNGV. The CDR3 is 12 residues long. CDR3 sequence reads: CASSFSGHEQYF. In DNA, the CDR3 is TGTGCCAGCAGTTTCAGCGGGCACGAGCAGTACTTC.

Regarding this clonotype: Possible read error: a much larger clone is one base away. This rearrangement joins TRBV12-3 or TRBV12-4 to TRBJ2-5; weak D call: TRBD1 (5 bases). The CDR3 runs 14 residues. CDR3 nucleotides: TGTGCCAGCGGTTTAGGCTCCAGGGTGGAGACCCAGTACTTC. Protein product: CASGLGSRVETQYF.

In its sample, this clonotype was seen many times. This chain links TRBV20-1 with TRBJ2-3, with 10 positions matching TRBD1. The CDR3 consists of 16 residues. In germline, CDR1 is DFQATT, CDR2 SNEGSKA (reference sequence). V gave up 0 bases and J gave up 3 bases; unmatched junction bases: 6. Written as DNA, the CDR3 is TGCAGTGCTAGAGATCCGAGACAGGGGGCTACAGATACGCAGTATTTT. It encodes CSARDPRQGATDTQYF.

The chain combines TRBV6-2 or TRBV6-3 with TRBJ2-1; the match to TRBD2 covers 16 bases. This CDR3 is built from 17 residues. Germline V gives CDR1 MNHEY, CDR2 SVGEGT. J gave up 9 bases and V 5 bases, and 10 bases lay outside the gene matches. The CDR3 sequence is CASSLGTSGRAFGEQFF. The CDR3 DNA reads TGTGCCAGCAGTCTGGGGACTAGCGGGAGGGCCTTCGGTGAGCAGTTCTTC.

The chain recombines TRBV20-1 with TRBJ1-1; D gene uncertain. Germline CDR1 is DFQATT and CDR2 is SNEGSKA (reference sequence). CDR3 length: 14 residues. V lost 4 bases and J lost 0, with 12 bases in between. The CDR3 nucleotides read TGCAGTGCTAACGACCGGATCATGAACACTGAAGCTTTCTTT. This sequence encodes CSANDRIMNTEAFF.

CDR3 DNA sequence: TGTGCCAGCAGCCAAGATGCGCAGGGGGCTGGGTATGGCTACACCTTC. It translates to CASSQDAQGAGYGYTF. The genes are TRBV14 and TRBJ1-2; 8 bases align to TRBD1. Germline CDR1 and CDR2: SGHDN and FVKESK. The CDR3 is made up of 16 amino acids. V was pared by 0 bases and J by 5 bases, with 8 bases of the junction left unmatched.

This chain connects TRBV12-3 or TRBV12-4 to TRBJ1-1; unclear D gene. This CDR3 comprises 13 residues. V was clipped by 4 bases and J by 2 bases, with 8 bases between them. CDR3 sequence: CASSYTYNTEAFF. In nucleotides, the CDR3 is TGTGCCAGCAGTTATACCTACAACACTGAAGCTTTCTTT.

The rearrangement joins TRBV20-1 to TRBJ1-2, with a possible D match to TRBD1 (6 bases). Trimming took off 2 bases at V and 3 bases at J, with 10 bases between the two ends. This CDR3 is 13 amino acids long. Germline V lookup: CDR1 DFQATT, CDR2 SNEGSKA (reference sequence). DNA of the CDR3: TGCAGTGCTAGACCCACAGGGTACTATGGCTACACCTTC. Translated: CSARPTGYYGYTF.

V is TRBV12-3 or TRBV12-4 and J is TRBJ1-1; 8 nucleotides agree with TRBD1. This CDR3 contains 12 residues. Trimming took 6 bases from V and 11 from J; bases not matched to a gene: 8. The CDR3 here is CASSPRGRLAFF. DNA of the CDR3: TGTGCCAGCAGCCCCAGGGGGCGGCTTGCTTTCTTT.

Regarding this clonotype: The junction shows a germline mismatch at one end, possibly a read error. The gene calls are TRBV7-2 and TRBJ2-4, with D tentatively TRBD2 (6 bases). The CDR3 is 16 residues long. Germline assignment: CDR1 SGHTA and CDR2 FQGNSA. For the CDR3, the DNA is TGTGCCAACAGCTTATCGGGACTGGAGAACCAAAACATTCAGTACTTC. Protein sequence: CANSLSGLENQNIQYF.

As to this clonotype: An end of the junction does not agree with germline; a read error may underlie this. The chain recombines TRBV29-1 with TRBJ2-1; no definite D call. The CDR3 loop spans 18 amino acids. The germline gives CDR1 SQVTM, CDR2 ANQGSEA. The CDR3 DNA follows: TGCAGTGTTGAAGGGTTTGTCGGAAAGGGCCCGCCGTACAATGAGCAGTTCTTC. Protein sequence: CSVEGFVGKGPPYNEQFF.

The J gene is TRBJ1-5, the V gene TRBV2, with D possibly being TRBD1 (5 bases). The CDR3 totals 15 residues. Germline lookup yields CDR1 SNHLY and CDR2 FYNNEI. The V gene lost 6 bases and the J gene lost 0 bases, with 12 bases spanning the gap. CDR3 loop: CASSSNRNSNQPQHF. For the CDR3, the DNA is TGTGCCAGCAGCTCCAACAGGAATAGCAATCAGCCCCAGCATTTT.

In this sample, this clonotype turned up a few times. The chain carries TRBV3-1 and TRBJ2-3, with D possibly TRBD2 on 6 matching bases. V was cut by 1 base and J by 2 bases, with 10 bases left in between. The germline CDR1 and CDR2 sequences are LGHDT and YNNKEL (reference sequence). The CDR3 runs to 15 residues. The CDR3 sequence is CASSQGSGVTDTQYF. CDR3 nucleotides: TGTGCCAGCAGCCAAGGATCGGGAGTCACAGATACGCAGTATTTT.

CDR3 sequence reads: CASSAGGEAYEQYF. The DNA of the CDR3 is TGTGCCAGCAGCGCGGGCGGGGAGGCCTACGAGCAGTACTTC. The gene calls are TRBV5-4 and TRBJ2-7; possible D gene TRBD2, 6 bases. Germline values: CDR1 SGHNT, CDR2 YYREEE (reference sequence). The CDR3 is 14 residues long. Trimming cost V 4 bases and J 2 bases, with 13 bases left between them.

The CDR3 nucleotides are TGTGCCAGCAGTTCCCCGATTGAAACTAATGAAAAACTGTTTTTT. Its translation: CASSSPIETNEKLFF. V gene TRBV28 combines with J gene TRBJ1-4, with D hard to call. The ends were cut back, 4 bases at V and 1 base at J, with 10 bases in the middle. Germline V lookup: CDR1 MDHEN, CDR2 SYDVKM. CDR3 size: 15 residues.

A few counts support this clonotype. This chain connects TRBV9 to TRBJ1-1; D gene ambiguous. The germline CDR1 and CDR2 sequences are SGDLS and YYNGEE. V lost 3 bases, J lost 5 bases, and 11 bases lay in between. CDR3 length equals 13 residues. CDR3: CASSEHHGTEAFF. The DNA of the CDR3 is TGTGCCAGCAGCGAGCACCATGGGACTGAAGCTTTCTTT.

This clonotype has just a few counts. The V and J genes are TRBV20-1 and TRBJ1-5, with unresolved D. Germline loops: CDR1 DFQATT, CDR2 SNEGSKA (reference sequence). Trimming took 6 bases from V and 0 from J, leaving 9 bases between them. This CDR3 region has 13 residues. CDR3 protein: CSAASDSNQPQHF. CDR3 coding DNA: TGCAGTGCGGCAAGTGATAGCAATCAGCCCCAGCATTTT.

Turning to this clonotype: The junction does not match germline at one end; this may be a read error. V gene TRBV10-3 combines with J gene TRBJ1-1, with D possibly being TRBD1 (5 bases). CDR3 size: 13 residues. Germline V gene data show CDR1 as ENHRY and CDR2 as SYGVKD. CDR3 coding DNA: TGTGCCATCAATGGGGGGGAATTGTCTGAGGCTTTCTTT. Protein product: CAINGGELSEAFF.

This clonotype has a handful of counts. The chain joins TRBV4-2 to TRBJ2-5, with TRBD2 matching 8 bases. J gave up 6 bases and V 4 bases, and 7 bases lay outside the gene matches. Germline V lookup: CDR1 LGHNA, CDR2 YNFKEQ. The CDR3 totals 14 residues. CDR3 sequence (DNA): TGTGCCAGCAGCCCCGAGCGGGGGAGCAAGACCCAGTACTTC. This encodes CASSPERGSKTQYF.

This clonotype was seen a few times. The V call is TRBV27, the J call TRBJ1-4; 7 bases map to TRBD1. J lost 4 bases, V lost 3 bases, and 5 bases had no gene match. The CDR3 covers 15 residues. Germline CDR1 and CDR2: MNHEY and SMNVEV (reference sequence). The chain's CDR3 is CASSFFAGGNEKLFF. In nucleotides, the CDR3 is TGTGCCAGCAGTTTCTTCGCAGGGGGTAATGAAAAACTGTTTTTT.

The chain has TRBV28 and TRBJ2-5, with TRBD1 identical over 7 bases. This CDR3 contains 18 residues. The germline CDR1 and CDR2 sequences are MDHEN and SYDVKM. J was trimmed by 5 bases and V by 3 bases; bases with no gene match: 18. CDR3 sequence reads: CASSFYVSDRSFMETQYF. CDR3 coding DNA: TGTGCCAGCAGTTTCTACGTTTCGGACAGGTCATTTATGGAGACCCAGTACTTC. The full variable domain, with the rest looked up from reference TRBV28 and TRBJ2-5, is DVKVTQSSRYLVKRTGEKVFLECVQDMDHENMFWYRQDPGLGLRLIYFSYDVKMKEKGDIPEGYSVSREKKERFSLILESASTNQTSMYLCASSFYVSDRSFMETQYFGPGTRLLVL.

V usage is TRBV15 and J usage is TRBJ2-7; D gene unclear. From germline, CDR1 is LNHNV and CDR2 YYDKDF (reference sequence). The CDR3 loop spans 13 amino acids. Trimming took off 3 bases at V and 5 bases at J, with 11 bases between the two ends. CDR3 loop: CATSRDSADEQYF. CDR3 coding DNA: TGTGCCACCAGCAGGGATTCCGCGGACGAGCAGTACTTC.

V and J are TRBV13 and TRBJ1-1; D is unresolved. In germline, CDR1 is PRHDT, CDR2 FYEKMQ (reference sequence). V was pared by 5 bases and J by 0 bases, with 13 bases between. The CDR3 has 15 amino acids. The chain's CDR3 is CASSPQPRLNTEAFF. CDR3 nucleotides: TGTGCCAGCAGCCCCCAGCCCAGGCTGAACACTGAAGCTTTCTTT.

This clonotype appeared a few times. V gene TRBV20-1 combines with J gene TRBJ1-5, with 7 positions matching TRBD1. The CDR3 length is 15 residues. Germline V gene lookup returns CDR1 DFQATT and CDR2 SNEGSKA (reference sequence). V dropped 0 bases and J dropped 11; count of bases not matched to a gene: 13. CDR3 nucleotide sequence: TGCAGTGCTAGAGATCCGGAACAGGGGTTCGGAGCCCAGCATTTT. Translation gives CSARDPEQGFGAQHF.

The chain links TRBV12-3 or TRBV12-4 to TRBJ1-1; no reliable D call. This CDR3 has 13 amino acids. V lost 0 bases and J lost 6, with 8 bases in between. The CDR3 is CASSLAGIAEAFF. DNA of the CDR3: TGTGCCAGCAGTTTAGCCGGGATCGCTGAAGCTTTCTTT.

The sample holds a few counts of this clonotype. The chain recombines TRBV5-1 with TRBJ2-7; a weak D match, TRBD1 (6 bases). This CDR3 is 15 amino acids long. The ends were cut back, 0 bases at V and 2 bases at J, with 12 bases in the middle. Germline V gives CDR1 SGHRS, CDR2 YFSETQ. The CDR3 reads CASSLDPGAAYEQYF. CDR3 nucleotide sequence: TGCGCCAGCAGCTTGGACCCAGGGGCGGCCTACGAGCAGTACTTC.

This clonotype was observed a few times. The gene calls are TRBV5-1 and TRBJ2-3; D tentatively fits TRBD1 or TRBD2 (6 bases each). CDR1 and CDR2 (germline): SGHRS, YFSETQ. The CDR3 loop spans 16 amino acids. V lost 2 bases and J lost 5, with 18 bases in between. CDR3 DNA: TGCGCCAGCAGCTTCGGAGGGGGGCTTCCGGGAGATACGCAGTATTTT. Its translation is CASSFGGGLPGDTQYF.

J is TRBJ2-5 and V is TRBV15; no firm D call. CDR3 length: 14 residues. V was pared by 5 bases and J by 0 bases, with 10 bases between. Germline loops: CDR1 LNHNV, CDR2 YYDKDF (reference sequence). CDR3 protein: CATSPDDYQETQYF. For the CDR3, the DNA is TGTGCCACCAGCCCTGACGACTACCAAGAGACCCAGTACTTC.

The chain links TRBV28 to TRBJ1-2; the D gene is possibly TRBD1 (6 bases). The V end was cut by 7 bases, the J end by 6 bases, with 15 bases between. The germline CDR1 and CDR2 sequences are MDHEN and SYDVKM. This CDR3 contains 13 residues. CDR3 bases: TGTGCCAGCAACCCACCCGGGACAAATGGCTACACCTTC. Encoded protein: CASNPPGTNGYTF.

This clonotype was counted once. V usage is TRBV9 and J usage is TRBJ2-3; tentatively, D is TRBD1 or TRBD2 (5 bases each). V lost 4 bases and J lost 4, with 22 bases in between. This CDR3 spans 17 amino acids. CDR1 and CDR2 from the germline V gene are SGDLS and YYNGEE. Here the CDR3 DNA reads TGTGCCAGCAGCCCGCGTGGGGCGGGCGGTAGCGCAGATACGCAGTATTTT. Residues: CASSPRGAGGSADTQYF.